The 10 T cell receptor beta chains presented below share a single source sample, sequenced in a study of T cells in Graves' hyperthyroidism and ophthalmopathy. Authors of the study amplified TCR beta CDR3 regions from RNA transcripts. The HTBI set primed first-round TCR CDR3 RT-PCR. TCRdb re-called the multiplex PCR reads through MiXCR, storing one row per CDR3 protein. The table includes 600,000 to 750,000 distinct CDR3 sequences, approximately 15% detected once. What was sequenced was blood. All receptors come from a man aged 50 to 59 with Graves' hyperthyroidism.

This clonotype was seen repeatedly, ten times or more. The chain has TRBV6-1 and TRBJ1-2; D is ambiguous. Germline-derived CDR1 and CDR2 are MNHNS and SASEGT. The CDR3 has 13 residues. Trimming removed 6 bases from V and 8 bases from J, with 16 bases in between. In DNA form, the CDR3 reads TGTGCCAGCAGCCCTGCCCCAGATCGGGGCTACACCTTC. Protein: CASSPAPDRGYTF.

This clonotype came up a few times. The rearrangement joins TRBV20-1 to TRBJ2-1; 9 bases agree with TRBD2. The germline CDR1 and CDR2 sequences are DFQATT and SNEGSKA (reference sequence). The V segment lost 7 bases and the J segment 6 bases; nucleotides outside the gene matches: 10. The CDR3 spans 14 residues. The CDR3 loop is CSVGGRAAVNEQFF. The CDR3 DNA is TGCAGTGTAGGCGGGAGGGCCGCGGTCAATGAGCAGTTCTTC.

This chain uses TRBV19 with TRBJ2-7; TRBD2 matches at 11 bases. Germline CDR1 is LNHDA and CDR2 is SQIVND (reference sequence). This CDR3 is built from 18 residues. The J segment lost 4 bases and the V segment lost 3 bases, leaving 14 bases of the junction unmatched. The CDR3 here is CASSIFFRLAGPSYEQYF. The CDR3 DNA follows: TGTGCCAGTAGTATTTTTTTCCGACTAGCGGGACCCTCTTACGAGCAGTACTTC.

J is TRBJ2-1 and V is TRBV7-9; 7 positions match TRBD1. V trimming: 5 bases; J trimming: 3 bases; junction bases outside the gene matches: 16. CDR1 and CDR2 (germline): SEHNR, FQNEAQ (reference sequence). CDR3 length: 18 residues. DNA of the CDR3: TGTGCCAGCAGCACCAACCGACCGGACAGGAAAAACTACAATGAGCAGTTCTTC. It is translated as CASSTNRPDRKNYNEQFF.

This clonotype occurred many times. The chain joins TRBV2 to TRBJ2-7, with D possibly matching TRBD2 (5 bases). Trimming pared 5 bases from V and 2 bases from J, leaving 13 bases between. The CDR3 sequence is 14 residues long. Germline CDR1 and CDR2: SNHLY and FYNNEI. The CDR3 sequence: CASSMTRTPYEQYF. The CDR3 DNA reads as TGTGCCAGCAGTATGACCAGGACTCCCTACGAGCAGTACTTC.

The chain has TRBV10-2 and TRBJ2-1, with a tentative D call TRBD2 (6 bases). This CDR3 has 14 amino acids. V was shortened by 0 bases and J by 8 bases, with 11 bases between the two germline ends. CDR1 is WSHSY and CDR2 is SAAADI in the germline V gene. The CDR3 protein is CASSESEGPDEQFF. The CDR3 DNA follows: TGCGCCAGCAGTGAGTCGGAGGGTCCGGATGAGCAGTTCTTC.

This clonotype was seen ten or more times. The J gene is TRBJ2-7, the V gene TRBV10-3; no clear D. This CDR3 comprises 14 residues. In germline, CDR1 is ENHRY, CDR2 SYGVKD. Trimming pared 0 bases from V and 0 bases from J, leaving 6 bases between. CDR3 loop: CAISESSVSYEQYF. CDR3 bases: TGTGCCATCAGTGAGTCGTCCGTCTCCTACGAGCAGTACTTC.

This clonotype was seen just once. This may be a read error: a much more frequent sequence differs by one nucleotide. The CDR3: CASRGRPNYGYTF. In DNA form, the CDR3 reads TGTGCCAGCAGGGGACGGCCTAACTATGGCTACACCTTC. This chain links TRBV2 with TRBJ1-2; tentative D call: TRBD1 (5 bases). V gave up 6 bases and J gave up 0 bases, with 8 bases separating them. The CDR3 covers 13 residues. Germline V lookup: CDR1 SNHLY, CDR2 FYNNEI.

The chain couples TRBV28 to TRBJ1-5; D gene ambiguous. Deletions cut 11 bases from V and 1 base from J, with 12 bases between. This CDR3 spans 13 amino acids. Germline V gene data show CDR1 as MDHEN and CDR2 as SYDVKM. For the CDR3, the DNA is TGTGCCGCCGTAGGGCGGAGCAATCAGCCCCAGCATTTT. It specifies CAAVGRSNQPQHF.

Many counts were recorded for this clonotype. The CDR3 bases are TGTGCCACAGGGGTATCGGACACCGGGGAGCTGTTTTTT. This sequence encodes CATGVSDTGELFF. V is TRBV12-3 or TRBV12-4 and J is TRBJ2-2; weak D call: TRBD1 (6 bases). V lost 10 bases and J 3 bases, leaving 12 bases between the germline ends. The CDR3 is made up of 13 amino acids.